The clone carrying this T cell receptor (beta chain) has a count of ten or more. The target antigen is unknown. The CDR3 is made up of 16 amino acids. The ends were cut back, 3 bases at V and 4 bases at J, with 18 bases in the middle. Per germline, CDR1 MNHNS and CDR2 SASEGT. The source of the sample is a study of T cells in Graves' hyperthyroidism and ophthalmopathy. Amplification of TCR beta CDR3 regions used RNA as the template. The HTBI set primed first-round TCR CDR3 RT-PCR. MiXCR, applied by TCRdb to the multiplex PCR reads, yields one record per CDR3 protein. This sample has 550,000 to 650,000 distinct CDR3 sequences; 13% to 15% occur once, and the top ten carry approximately 13%. Study-level findings and limits: Researchers found most expanded thyroid clonotypes above 0.001 in blood as well. For ophthalmopathy, model prediction preceded onset by a median 6.5 months.

Stable Graves' hyperthyroidism denoted no ophthalmopathy progression over 18 months. Hyperthyroidism had been newly diagnosed in patients aged 18 to 65, and its duration was under 2 months. The source material was blood. The chain combines TRBV6-1 with TRBJ1-2; possible D gene TRBD1, 6 bases. This TCR was sampled from a woman aged 35 to 49 with Graves' hyperthyroidism. The DNA of the CDR3 is TGTGCCAGCAGTGACATGGCGACGGGACACCGCTATGGCTACACCTTC. Translating it yields CASSDMATGHRYGYTF.